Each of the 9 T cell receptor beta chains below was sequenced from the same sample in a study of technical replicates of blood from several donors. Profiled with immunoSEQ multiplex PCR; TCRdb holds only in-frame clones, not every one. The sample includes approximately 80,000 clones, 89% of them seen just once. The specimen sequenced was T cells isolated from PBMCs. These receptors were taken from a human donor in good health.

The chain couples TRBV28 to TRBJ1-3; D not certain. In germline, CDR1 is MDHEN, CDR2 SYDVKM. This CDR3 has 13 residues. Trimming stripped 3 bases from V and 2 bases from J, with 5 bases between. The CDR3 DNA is TGTGCCAGCAGTTTGGGCACTGGAAACACCATATATTTT. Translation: CASSLGTGNTIYF.

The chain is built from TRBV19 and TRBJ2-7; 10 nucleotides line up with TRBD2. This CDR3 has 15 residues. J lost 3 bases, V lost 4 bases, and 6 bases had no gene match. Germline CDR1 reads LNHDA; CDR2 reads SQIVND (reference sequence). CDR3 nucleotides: TGTGCCAGTAGTAACAGCGGGAGGGGGGGCTACGAGCAGTACTTC. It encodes CASSNSGRGGYEQYF.

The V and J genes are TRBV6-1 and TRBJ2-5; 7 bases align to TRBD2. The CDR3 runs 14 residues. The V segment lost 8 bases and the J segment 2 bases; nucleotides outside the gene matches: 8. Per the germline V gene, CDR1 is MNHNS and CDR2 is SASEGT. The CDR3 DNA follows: TGTGCCAGCGGACGAGCCGGGGGGCAAGAGACCCAGTACTTC. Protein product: CASGRAGGQETQYF.

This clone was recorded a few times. The CDR3 DNA is TGTGCCAGCCGGGGACAGGGTGTGAACACTGAAGCTTTCTTT. Its translation: CASRGQGVNTEAFF. This sequence joins TRBV6-5 and TRBJ1-1; the match to TRBD1 covers 9 bases. This CDR3 is built from 14 residues. Trimming cost V 8 bases and J 0 bases; bases outside gene matches: 4. Germline values: CDR1 MNHEY, CDR2 SVGAGI.

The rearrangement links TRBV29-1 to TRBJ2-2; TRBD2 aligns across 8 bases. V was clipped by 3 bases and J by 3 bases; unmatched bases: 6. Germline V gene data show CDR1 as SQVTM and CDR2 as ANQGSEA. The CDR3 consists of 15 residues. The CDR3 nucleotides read TGCAGCGTTGAGGAGAGCGGGAGATACACCGGGGAGCTGTTTTTT. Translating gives CSVEESGRYTGELFF.

CDR3 sequence (DNA): TGCGCCAGCAGTGAGGACGGGACAGGCTACGAGCAGTACTTC. Protein product: CASSEDGTGYEQYF. V gene TRBV10-1 combines with J gene TRBJ2-7; 8 bases are a match to TRBD1. Trimming took 2 bases from V and 3 from J; bases not matched to a gene: 3. Germline CDR1 is WNHNN and CDR2 is SYGVQD (reference sequence). The CDR3 consists of 14 residues.

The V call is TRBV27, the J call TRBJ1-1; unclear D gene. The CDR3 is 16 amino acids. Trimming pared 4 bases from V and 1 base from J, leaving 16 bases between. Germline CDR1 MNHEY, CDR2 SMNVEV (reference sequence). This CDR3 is CASSSRGSLSNTEAFF. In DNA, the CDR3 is TGTGCCAGCAGTTCCCGTGGCTCCCTCTCGAACACTGAAGCTTTCTTT.

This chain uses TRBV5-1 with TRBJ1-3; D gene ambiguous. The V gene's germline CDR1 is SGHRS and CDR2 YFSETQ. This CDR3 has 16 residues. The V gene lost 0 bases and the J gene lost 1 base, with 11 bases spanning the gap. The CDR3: CASSLAATGSGNTIYF. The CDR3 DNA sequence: TGCGCCAGCAGCTTGGCCGCGACGGGTTCTGGAAACACCATATATTTT.

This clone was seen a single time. CDR3 amino acids: CASSQEFGLGNTIYF. The CDR3 nucleotides are TGCGCCAGCAGCCAAGAATTTGGCCTTGGAAACACCATATATTTT. The chain links TRBV4-3 to TRBJ1-3; D remains ambiguous. V was pared by 0 bases and J by 3 bases, with 9 bases between. CDR3 size: 15 residues. The germline gives CDR1 LGHNA, CDR2 YSLEER.